A single sample is the source of the 15 T cell receptor beta chains below, sequenced in a study of blood T cell repertoires in COVID-19. Method: immunoSEQ multiplex PCR; TCRdb's copy keeps in-frame clones and lacks some. The table records 150,000 to 200,000 clones, around nine tenths of them present only once. Sequenced sample: peripheral blood. Receptors originate from a man aged 18 to 30 with active or convalescent COVID-19.

The V call is TRBV19, the J call TRBJ2-7; possibly TRBD2 for D (5 bases). The CDR3 has 15 amino acids. Per germline, CDR1 LNHDA and CDR2 SQIVND (reference sequence). V was shortened by 4 bases and J by 4 bases, with 17 bases between the two germline ends. CDR3: CASSRDPGLRYEQYF. The CDR3 DNA reads as TGTGCCAGTAGTAGGGATCCGGGGTTAAGGTACGAGCAGTACTTC.

The rearrangement uses TRBV11-2 and TRBJ1-1; D is uncertain. This CDR3 is 15 amino acids long. The V and J ends lost 1 base and 4 bases respectively, with 13 bases between them. CDR1 and CDR2 from the germline V gene are SGHAT and FQNNGV. CDR3 sequence: CASSLASMGGTEAFF. The DNA of the CDR3 is TGTGCCAGCAGCTTAGCCTCGATGGGAGGCACTGAAGCTTTCTTT. The complete variable domain, with remaining parts taken from reference TRBV11-2 and TRBJ1-1, reads EAGVAQSPRYKIIEKRQSVAFWCNPISGHATLYWYQQILGQGPKLLIQFQNNGVVDDSQLPKDRFSAERLKGVDSTLKIQPAKLEDSAVYLCASSLASMGGTEAFFGQGTRLTVV.

The chain has TRBV24-1 and TRBJ1-5; D gene uncertain. Germline V gene lookup returns CDR1 KGHDR and CDR2 SFDVKD. V shed 0 bases and J shed 4 bases, with 6 bases lying between them. This CDR3 comprises 14 residues. The CDR3 here is CATSDLQSNQPQHF. The CDR3 DNA sequence: TGTGCCACCAGTGATTTGCAGTCTAATCAGCCCCAGCATTTT.

This clone was recorded once. The V call is TRBV7-2, the J call TRBJ2-7; 11 bases line up with TRBD1. The length of the CDR3 is 17 residues. V was pared by 4 bases and J by 5 bases, with 13 bases of the junction left unmatched. Per the germline V gene, CDR1 is SGHTA and CDR2 is FQGNSA. The CDR3 protein is CASSSRTGGVLGHEQYF. The CDR3 coding sequence is TGTGCCAGCAGCTCCCGGACAGGGGGCGTTCTGGGCCACGAGCAGTACTTC.

This chain links TRBV27 with TRBJ2-1, with 7 bases fitting TRBD2. Germline V gene sequence: CDR1 MNHEY, CDR2 SMNVEV (reference sequence). This CDR3 region has 14 residues. V lost 3 bases and J lost 2; bases outside the gene matches: 1. The CDR3 region is CASSLAGAYNEQFF. As DNA, the CDR3 is TGTGCCAGCAGTTTGGCGGGAGCCTACAATGAGCAGTTCTTC.

The chain has TRBV7-7 and TRBJ2-1; TRBD2 matches 7 bases. This CDR3 is 15 amino acids long. The germline gives CDR1 SSHAT, CDR2 FNYEAQ (reference sequence). V dropped 1 base and J dropped 0; count of bases not matched to a gene: 0. In nucleotides, the CDR3 is TGTGCCAGCAGCTTAGGGGAGGGCTCCTACAATGAGCAGTTCTTC. It translates to CASSLGEGSYNEQFF.

The rearrangement joins TRBV4-1 to TRBJ1-5, with D perhaps TRBD1 (6 bases). V was clipped by 1 base and J by 4 bases, with 8 bases between them. Germline CDR1 and CDR2: MGHRA and YSYEKL. This CDR3 contains 14 residues. The CDR3 sequence: CASSQGRGNQPQHF. CDR3 nucleotides: TGCGCCAGCAGCCAAGGCAGGGGAAATCAGCCCCAGCATTTT.

The chain links TRBV7-3 to TRBJ1-1, with a tentative D call TRBD1 (5 bases). The length of the CDR3 is 15 residues. V gave up 0 bases and J gave up 5 bases, with 13 bases separating them. The germline V gene encodes CDR1 SGHTA and CDR2 FQGTGA. CDR3 loop: CASSLTPGGRTEAFF. In DNA form, the CDR3 reads TGTGCCAGCAGCTTAACCCCCGGGGGTCGTACTGAAGCTTTCTTT.

The chain has TRBV16 and TRBJ1-1; no definite D call. Trimming removed 2 bases at V and 5 bases at J, with 12 bases between. The CDR3 is made up of 14 amino acids. Germline CDR1 is KGHSY and CDR2 is FQNENV. The CDR3 nucleotides are TGTGCCAGCAGCCAAATGTCCGGGGAAACTGAAGCTTTCTTT. Protein product: CASSQMSGETEAFF.

This chain uses TRBV4-1 with TRBJ2-7, with D perhaps matching TRBD2 (6 bases). With 1 base removed from V and 4 bases from J, the gap between germline ends came to 14 bases. The CDR3 is 15 amino acids. The germline gives CDR1 MGHRA, CDR2 YSYEKL. Here the CDR3 reads CASSQGAGSNYEQYV. The CDR3 nucleotides read TGCGCCAGCAGCCAAGGAGCCGGGAGCAATTACGAGCAGTACGTC.

This clone was seen a handful of times. V and J are TRBV11-3 and TRBJ2-2; 9 positions match TRBD1. Germline V gives CDR1 SGHNT, CDR2 YENEEA. This CDR3 contains 15 residues. Trimming at V came to 5 bases and at J to 5 bases, leaving 6 bases not matched to a gene. DNA of the CDR3: TGTGCCAGCAGCCTATACAGGGGGCGGACCGGGGAGCTGTTTTTT. Protein product: CASSLYRGRTGELFF.

The chain recombines TRBV19 with TRBJ1-5, with 11 bases that match TRBD1. CDR3 size: 18 residues. CDR1 and CDR2 from the germline V gene are LNHDA and SQIVND (reference sequence). J gave up 1 base and V 5 bases, and 10 bases lay outside the gene matches. DNA of the CDR3: TGTGCCAGTAGTTGGGGGGAGGACAGGGGGCTAAGCAATCAGCCCCAGCATTTT. It codes for CASSWGEDRGLSNQPQHF.

The rearrangement links TRBV7-2 to TRBJ1-3; no reliable D call. Trimming shortened V by 1 base and J by 0 bases, and 7 bases separated the two germline ends. CDR1 is SGHTA and CDR2 is FQGNSA in the germline V gene. This CDR3 comprises 15 residues. CDR3 bases: TGTGCCAGCAGCTTAGATCTTCCCTCTGGAAACACCATATATTTT. Encoded protein: CASSLDLPSGNTIYF. The whole variable domain, filled in from reference TRBV7-2 and TRBJ1-3, reads GAGVSQSPSNKVTEKGKDVELRCDPISGHTALYWYRQSLGQGLEFLIYFQGNSAPDKSGLPSDRFSAERTGGSVSTLTIQRTQQEDSAVYLCASSLDLPSGNTIYFGEGSWLTVV.

This chain uses TRBV7-2 with TRBJ2-3, with TRBD2 matching over 8 bases. There are 15 residues in the CDR3. The trim removed 11 bases at V and 3 bases at J, leaving 13 bases unmatched. Germline-derived CDR1 and CDR2 are SGHTA and FQGNSA. CDR3 in amino acids: CAVLKSGSGTDTQYF. CDR3 nucleotide sequence: TGTGCCGTCCTCAAGAGCGGGAGCGGGACAGATACGCAGTATTTT.

The chain combines TRBV7-8 with TRBJ2-1; 10 bases are a match to TRBD1. V lost 1 base, J lost 4 bases, and 1 base stayed unmatched. The CDR3 consists of 15 residues. CDR1 is SGHVS and CDR2 is FQNEAQ in the germline V gene. CDR3 DNA sequence: TGTGCCAGCAGCTTAGGGGGACAGGGGTACAATGAGCAGTTCTTC. The encoded protein is CASSLGGQGYNEQFF.